A selection of T cell receptor beta chains follows, all from one sample in a study of OX40 agonist ivuxolimab in advanced cancers. Generated by immunoSEQ multiplex PCR, the TCRdb table keeps only in-frame clones and is missing some. The sample has 51,000 or so clones; around 74% are singletons. Material: CD4+ or CD8+ T cells sorted from blood, obtained in a trial of the OX40 agonist ivuxolimab. The receptors come from an adult with an advanced solid tumor such as melanoma, head and neck, liver or kidney cancer. Each CDR3 is given with its conserved first and last residue. Each record gives: V gene, J gene, D gene, clone size, CDR3 DNA, CDR3 protein. The D gene is left open where the match is weak. Part of the rows lack a size; the others show once, few, many or a class for expanded clones.

TRBV7-3	TRBJ2-7	.	once	TGTGCCAGCAGCCCCCGGGAGAGCTCCTACGAGCAGTACTTC	CASSPRESSYEQYF
TRBV4-1	TRBJ2-7	TRBD1	.	TGCGCCAGCAGCGTTGAGGGGGCGGGCTACGAGCAGTACTTC	CASSVEGAGYEQYF
TRBV10-2	TRBJ2-5	TRBD2	.	TGCGCCAGCAGCCTAGCGGGGGGGCTTGAGACCCAGTACTTC	CASSLAGGLETQYF
TRBV5-4	TRBJ2-7	.	.	TGTGCCAGCAGCTTTCAGGCGCCTAGCGAATCCTACGAGCAGTACTTC	CASSFQAPSESYEQYF
TRBV4-1	TRBJ2-4	.	.	TGCGCCAGCAGCCATTACCGGGACATGGATGGTGAAGCCAAAAACATTCAGTACTTC	CASSHYRDMDGEAKNIQYF
TRBV27	TRBJ1-3	TRBD1	.	TGTGCCAGCAGTCCGGGGACAGGAGCCGGAAACACCATATATTTT	CASSPGTGAGNTIYF
TRBV11-1	TRBJ1-2	.	.	TGTGCCAGCAGCTTAGGGGTGAGGGGCTACACCTTC	CASSLGVRGYTF
TRBV19	TRBJ1-5	TRBD1	.	TGTGCCGGGGGAAACAGGGGAGTCGGCAATCAGCCCCAGCATTTT	CAGGNRGVGNQPQHF
TRBV5-6	TRBJ2-2	.	.	TGTGCCAGCAGAACGGGACACATGAACACCGGGGAGCTGTTTTTT	CASRTGHMNTGELFF
TRBV5-5	TRBJ1-2	TRBD1	.	TGTGCCAGCAGCGCCCCGGGACAGTCTGGCTACACCTTC	CASSAPGQSGYTF
TRBV5-1	TRBJ1-2	TRBD1	.	TGCGCCAGCAGCTTGGGAACCGAACAGGGGGCATTAGGTGGCTACACCTTC	CASSLGTEQGALGGYTF
TRBV7-9	TRBJ1-2	.	medium-sized	TGTGCCAGCAGCTTGACCCCATATGGCTACACCTTC	CASSLTPYGYTF
TRBV9	TRBJ2-2	.	.	TGTGCCAGCAGCGTAGTGGGGGCCGGGGAGCTGTTTTTT	CASSVVGAGELFF
TRBV7-2	TRBJ1-1	.	.	TGTGCCAGCAGCCCCTCCCCGGGCAGAAACACTGAAGCTTTCTTT	CASSPSPGRNTEAFF
TRBV30	TRBJ2-3	TRBD2	.	TGTGCCTGGAGTGTAGGAGGGGGGACTAGCGGTGATACGCAGTATTTT	CAWSVGGGTSGDTQYF
TRBV9	TRBJ1-2	.	.	TGTGCCAGCAGCGTAGATCGGAGGGTTGGTGATGGCTACACCTTC	CASSVDRRVGDGYTF
TRBV7-9	TRBJ2-5	TRBD2	.	TGTGCCAGCAGCTTGACTAGCGGGGGACAAGAGACCCAGTACTTC	CASSLTSGGQETQYF
TRBV6-1	TRBJ1-5	.	.	TGTGCCAGCAGGGGAATACAGGGCACCCAGCCCCAGCATTTT	CASRGIQGTQPQHF
TRBV18	TRBJ1-3	TRBD1	.	TGTGCCAGCTCACCGGATGGACAGGGGAGTGGAAACACCATATATTTT	CASSPDGQGSGNTIYF
TRBV18	TRBJ1-1	.	.	TGTGCCAGCTCATCGCGGACAACCTCCTTCGTAGGGAACACTGAAGCTTTCTTT	CASSSRTTSFVGNTEAFF
TRBV19	TRBJ1-1	.	.	TGTGCCAGTAGTATGGGGGGGCTGATGAACACTGAAGCTTTCTTT	CASSMGGLMNTEAFF
TRBV18	TRBJ2-7	.	once	TGTGCCAGCTCACCACAGGAAACCTACGAGCAGTACTTC	CASSPQETYEQYF
TRBV20-1	TRBJ2-7	TRBD2	once	TGCAGTGCCGGGGGGGGCAACGAGCAGTACTTC	CSAGGGNEQYF
TRBV14	TRBJ1-4	.	.	TGTGCCAGCAGCCAAAATCTCCATGAAAAACTGTTTTTT	CASSQNLHEKLFF
TRBV18	TRBJ2-7	.	few	TGTGCCAGCTCCCTGGGAGGTAATTCTGAGCAGTACTTC	CASSLGGNSEQYF
TRBV5-5	TRBJ2-7	.	.	TGTGCCAGCAGCTTGGGGGGGACTTGGACAGCCAGGGTGAGGTCCTACGAGCAGTACTTC	CASSLGGTWTARVRSYEQYF
TRBV27	TRBJ1-5	TRBD1	.	TGTGCCAGCAGCGGGACAGGGGTTCAGCCCCAGCATTTT	CASSGTGVQPQHF
TRBV7-9	TRBJ2-1	.	.	TGTGCCAGCAGCCCTGGACCAACCAATGAGCAGTTCTTC	CASSPGPTNEQFF
TRBV7-2	TRBJ1-5	.	.	TGTGCCAGCAGCTCGGAACAGAGGGGGCCCCAGCATTTT	CASSSEQRGPQHF
TRBV25-1	TRBJ2-2	.	.	TGTGCCAGCAGTGCCGGGTACGCCGGGGAGCTGTTTTTT	CASSAGYAGELFF
TRBV7-2	TRBJ2-3	TRBD2	.	TGTGCCAGCAACCTTGGACTAGCGGGGTTAGATACGCAGTATTTT	CASNLGLAGLDTQYF
TRBV7-8	TRBJ2-3	TRBD1	.	TGTGCCAGCAGCTTAGTACAGGGGGCCACAGATACGCAGTATTTT	CASSLVQGATDTQYF
TRBV28	TRBJ2-5	.	few	TGTGCCAGCAGTTCCACCGGAACAGGGGGGGCAGAGACCCAGTACTTC	CASSSTGTGGAETQYF
TRBV6-5	TRBJ2-2	.	.	TGTGCCAGCGGCGCCCGAGGCGGGGAGCTGTTTTTT	CASGARGGELFF
TRBV18	TRBJ2-5	.	few	TGTGCCAGCTCACAGGGGGAAACAGAGACCCAGTACTTC	CASSQGETETQYF
TRBV14	TRBJ2-5	.	.	TGTGCCAGCAGCCAAGATCAGGGCTTTCCCCAACAAGAGACCCAGTACTTC	CASSQDQGFPQQETQYF
TRBV6-6	TRBJ2-1	.	.	TGTGCCAGCAAAGAGATCGGGGCCTCCTACAATGAGCAGTTCTTC	CASKEIGASYNEQFF
TRBV4-2	TRBJ2-5	.	.	TGTGCCAGCAGCCAAGATGGTAGCGGCCAAGAGACCCAGTACTTC	CASSQDGSGQETQYF
TRBV28	TRBJ1-1	TRBD1	.	TGTGCCAGCACCTCCCCCCAGGGGGCTGGTTACACTGAAGCTTTCTTT	CASTSPQGAGYTEAFF
TRBV5-4	TRBJ1-6	.	.	TGTGCCAGCAGCTTGGAGGCAGGGATAGGATCACCCCTCCACTTT	CASSLEAGIGSPLHF
TRBV2	TRBJ2-1	.	.	TGTGCCAGCAGTGAACTCCCTTCCTACAATGAGCAGTTCTTC	CASSELPSYNEQFF
TRBV6-1	TRBJ2-7	.	.	TGTGCCAGCAGTGATTGGGGGCTCCGTCCCTACGAGCAGTACTTC	CASSDWGLRPYEQYF
TRBV6-5	TRBJ2-7	.	.	TGTGCCAGCAGATCCGACCGGGACCGCGAATACTTC	CASRSDRDREYF
TRBV6-5	TRBJ1-5	TRBD1	.	TGTGCCAGCAGTTACTCAGGGACAGGGGGGAATCAGCCCCAGCATTTT	CASSYSGTGGNQPQHF
TRBV7-2	TRBJ2-5	.	few	TGTGCCAGCAGCTTATTAGGAAAGACCCAGTACTTC	CASSLLGKTQYF
TRBV5-1	TRBJ1-4	TRBD1	few	TGCGCCAGCAGCCTACCGGGACAGGGGAATGAAAAACTGTTTTTT	CASSLPGQGNEKLFF
TRBV29-1	TRBJ2-5	.	few	TGCAGCGCGCGGGTCTTTAGTGAGACCCAGTACTTC	CSARVFSETQYF
TRBV11-2	TRBJ2-3	.	.	TGTGCCAGCAGCTCGACGGCAGGTAGCACAGATACGCAGTATTTT	CASSSTAGSTDTQYF